What follows are 13 T cell receptor beta chains derived from one specimen sequenced in a study of human T cells and chemical hapten exposure. Time point here: patch test 2, 6 weeks after DPC sensitization. Described treatment: therapeutic diphenylcyclopropenone sensitization with weekly scalp DPC. MiXCR was run by TCRdb on the RACE reads, yielding one entry per CDR3 protein. Of 89,000 or so distinct CDR3 sequences listed, about 6.3% were seen once; the top ten hold 1% to 1.5%. The source material was whole blood, sampled in connection with sensitization to the hapten diphenylcyclopropenone (DPC). The receptors derive from a woman aged 30 to 39 with alopecia areata. Some clones in this sample may be carry-over from other donors' samples.

V is TRBV3-1 and J is TRBJ1-1; D gene unclear. Looked up from germline, CDR1 is LGHDT and CDR2 is YNNKEL (reference sequence). This CDR3 has 15 residues. V lost 0 bases to trimming and J lost 6 bases, with 14 bases between them. The CDR3 region is CASSQENKGNSEAFF. CDR3 nucleotides: TGTGCCAGCAGCCAAGAAAATAAAGGGAATTCTGAAGCTTTCTTT.

The chain carries TRBV6-5 and TRBJ1-1, with D unclear. Germline V CDR1 and CDR2: MNHEY, SVGAGI. Deletions cut 2 bases from V and 7 bases from J, with 14 bases between. This CDR3 is built from 14 residues. The CDR3: CASSYDYTTFEAFF. The DNA for the CDR3 is TGTGCCAGCAGTTACGACTACACAACGTTTGAAGCTTTCTTT.

This clonotype was seen a few times. The chain has TRBV29-1 and TRBJ1-4; TRBD1 matches 10 bases. The ends lost 7 bases at V and 7 bases at J; junction bases unmatched: 9. The germline V gene encodes CDR1 SQVTM and CDR2 ANQGSEA. This CDR3 region has 14 residues. This CDR3 is CSAGDRGGIEKLFF. DNA for the CDR3: TGCAGCGCAGGGGACAGGGGCGGTATTGAAAAACTGTTTTTT. The entire variable domain, with the rest obtained from reference TRBV29-1 and TRBJ1-4, is as follows: SAVISQKPSRDICQRGTSLTIQCQVDSQVTMMFWYRQQPGQSLTLIATANQGSEATYESGFVIDKFPISRPNLTFSTLTVSNMSPEDSSIYLCSAGDRGGIEKLFFGSGTQLSVL.

The sample holds many counts of this clonotype. The chain joins TRBV5-1 to TRBJ1-5; perhaps TRBD1 as D (6 bases). V dropped 0 bases and J dropped 6 bases, with 13 bases sitting between them. Germline V gene data show CDR1 as SGHRS and CDR2 as YFSETQ. The CDR3 is 15 residues long. The CDR3 here is CASSLEAGAGQPQHF. CDR3 DNA: TGCGCCAGCAGCTTGGAAGCAGGGGCTGGTCAGCCCCAGCATTTT.

This clonotype was recorded a few times. The rearrangement joins TRBV12-3 or TRBV12-4 to TRBJ1-2; TRBD1 might be the D (6 bases). Deletions cut 3 bases from V and 6 bases from J, with 17 bases between. CDR3 size: 15 residues. This chain's CDR3 is CASSFPTGVSNGYTF. CDR3 DNA sequence: TGTGCCAGCAGTTTCCCGACAGGTGTTAGCAATGGCTACACCTTC.

This clonotype occurred many times. The CDR3 loop is CSARQGVMNTEAFF. The DNA of the CDR3 is TGCAGTGCTAGACAGGGCGTAATGAACACTGAAGCTTTCTTT. The chain recombines TRBV20-1 with TRBJ1-1, with a possible D match to TRBD1 (5 bases). Germline CDR1 and CDR2: DFQATT and SNEGSKA (reference sequence). V shed 2 bases and J shed 0 bases, with 10 bases lying between them. CDR3 size: 14 residues.

The chain combines TRBV7-9 with TRBJ2-5, with TRBD1 matching 8 bases. V lost 0 bases and J lost 5; bases outside the gene matches: 5. CDR1 SEHNR and CDR2 FQNEAQ come from the germline V gene (reference sequence). This CDR3 is built from 15 residues. The CDR3, as DNA: TGTGCCAGCAGCTTAGCGGAGGGACAGGTGGAGACCCAGTACTTC. This gives the protein CASSLAEGQVETQYF.

The chain recombines TRBV10-3 with TRBJ2-5; TRBD1 matches 8 bases. The CDR3 length is 15 residues. The trim removed 6 bases at V and 1 base at J, leaving 7 bases unmatched. Germline CDR1 reads ENHRY; CDR2 reads SYGVKD. Here the CDR3 DNA reads TGTGCCATCAGGAGACAGGGGCTCCCCCAAGAGACCCAGTACTTC. It yields the protein CAIRRQGLPQETQYF.

The V and J genes are TRBV10-2 and TRBJ1-1; TRBD1 might be the D (5 bases). V lost 9 bases and J lost 5, with 13 bases in between. CDR1 is WSHSY, CDR2 SAAADI, per germline. The CDR3 sequence is 12 residues long. The CDR3 is CASKMGGTEAFF. In DNA form, the CDR3 reads TGCGCCAGTAAAATGGGGGGAACTGAAGCTTTCTTT.

The V and J genes are TRBV6-5 and TRBJ1-6; a weak D match, TRBD1 (6 bases). Per germline, CDR1 MNHEY and CDR2 SVGAGI. V lost 3 bases and J lost 7, with 13 bases in between. This CDR3 region has 15 residues. The CDR3 reads CASSYGRDTNSPLHF. The CDR3 region has the DNA TGTGCCAGCAGTTATGGCAGGGACACCAATTCACCCCTCCACTTT.

This clonotype turned up a few times. This sequence joins TRBV5-1 and TRBJ2-3, with 7 bases identical to TRBD1. There are 15 residues in the CDR3. The germline gives CDR1 SGHRS, CDR2 YFSETQ. Trimming at V came to 3 bases and at J to 4 bases, leaving 8 bases not matched to a gene. Here the CDR3 DNA reads TGCGCCAGCAGCTACCAAGACAGGGTCCCAGATACGCAGTATTTT. Translated, it gives CASSYQDRVPDTQYF.

This clonotype has at least ten counts. The J gene is TRBJ2-7, the V gene TRBV3-1; D not resolved. Trimming left V 4 bases short and J 6 bases short, with 10 bases between. The germline CDR1 and CDR2 sequences are LGHDT and YNNKEL (reference sequence). The CDR3 is 12 residues long. The CDR3 loop reads CASSPASPEQYF. CDR3 DNA: TGTGCCAGCAGCCCTGCGTCCCCCGAGCAGTACTTC.

The gene calls are TRBV12-3 or TRBV12-4 and TRBJ2-6; 9 nucleotides line up with TRBD1. Losses at the gene ends were 5 bases for V and 1 base for J; bases not matched to a gene: 6. The CDR3 is made up of 17 amino acids. As DNA, the CDR3 is TGTGCCAGCAGTCCGGGACAGGGCCTTTCTGGGGCCAACGTCCTGACTTTC. It translates to CASSPGQGLSGANVLTF.